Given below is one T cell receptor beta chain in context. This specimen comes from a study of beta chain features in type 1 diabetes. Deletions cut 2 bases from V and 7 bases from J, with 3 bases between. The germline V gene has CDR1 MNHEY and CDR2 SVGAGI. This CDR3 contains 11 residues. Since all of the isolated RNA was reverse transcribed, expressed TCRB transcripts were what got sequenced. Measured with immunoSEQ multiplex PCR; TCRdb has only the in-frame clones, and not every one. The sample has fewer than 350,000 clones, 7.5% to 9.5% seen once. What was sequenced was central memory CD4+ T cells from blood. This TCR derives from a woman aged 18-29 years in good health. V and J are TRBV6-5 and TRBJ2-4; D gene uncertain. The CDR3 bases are TGTGCCAGCAGTTACGGTAACATTCAGTACTTC. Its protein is CASSYGNIQYF.